The 20 T cell receptor beta chains below all came from one sample that was sequenced in a study of blood T cells in healthy people across ages. Primed by a sample-barcoded 5' primer and a J-beta primer mix, a second PCR proceeded for about 6 to 12 cycles. TCRdb re-analysed the 5' RACE reads in MiXCR, keeping a single row per CDR3 protein. Among roughly 1.6 million distinct CDR3 sequences listed, about 32% were seen once. The specimen was blood. The receptors originated from a woman in her twenties or thirties in good health.

This clonotype was detected ten times or more. The rearrangement uses TRBV6-5 and TRBJ1-1; D unresolved. The CDR3 consists of 11 residues. Germline-derived CDR1 and CDR2 are MNHEY and SVGAGI. The V end lost 3 bases, the J end lost 9 bases, and 8 bases lay between the germline ends. The CDR3 region has the DNA TGTGCCAGCAGTTATGCCAGGCAAGCTTTCTTT. Translated, it gives CASSYARQAFF.

As for this clonotype: At one end the junction does not follow the germline gene, possibly because of a read error. The chain joins TRBV2 to TRBJ2-3; D may be TRBD1 (6 bases). Germline loops: CDR1 SNHLY, CDR2 FYNNEI. The CDR3 loop spans 15 amino acids. The CDR3 reads CAGRMDQGSTDTQYF. The DNA for the CDR3 is TGTGCCGGCAGAATGGACCAGGGGAGCACAGATACGCAGTATTTT. Drawing the rest from reference TRBV2 and TRBJ2-3, the complete variable domain is EPEVTQTPSHQVTQMGQEVILRCVPISNHLYFYWYRQILGQKVEFLVSFYNNEISEKSEIFDDQFSVERPDGSNFTLKIRSTKLEDSAMYFCAGRMDQGSTDTQYFGPGTRLTVL.

A few counts support this clonotype. The chain employs TRBV29-1 and TRBJ2-7, with 11 bases lining up with TRBD1. Germline loops: CDR1 SQVTM, CDR2 ANQGSEA. V dropped 6 bases and J dropped 4; count of bases not matched to a gene: 5. CDR3 size: 13 residues. The CDR3 reads CSVAGQGDYEQYF. CDR3 in DNA: TGCAGCGTCGCGGGACAGGGGGATTACGAGCAGTACTTC.

This clonotype was detected a few times. The rearrangement links TRBV20-1 to TRBJ1-5; D is perhaps TRBD1 (6 bases). Germline V gene sequence: CDR1 DFQATT, CDR2 SNEGSKA (reference sequence). The CDR3 consists of 17 residues. Trimming shortened V by 0 bases and J by 7 bases, and 22 bases separated the two germline ends. The CDR3 sequence: CSARDWRQGPRAQPQHF. The CDR3 DNA reads TGCAGTGCTAGAGATTGGCGGCAGGGGCCTAGGGCCCAGCCCCAGCATTTT.

This chain connects TRBV20-1 to TRBJ2-7; 7 bases are shared with TRBD2. Germline V gene sequence: CDR1 DFQATT, CDR2 SNEGSKA (reference sequence). With V trimmed by 3 bases and J by 2 bases, 7 bases remained unmatched. CDR3 length: 14 amino acids. The chain's CDR3 is CSARGGIGPYEQYF. CDR3 nucleotides: TGCAGTGCTAGGGGGGGGATAGGGCCCTACGAGCAGTACTTC.

This clonotype appeared many times. The chain has TRBV7-3 and TRBJ2-5, with D possibly TRBD2 on 5 matching bases. The CDR3 has 15 amino acids. The V gene lost 5 bases and the J gene lost 5 bases, with 18 bases spanning the gap. Germline CDR1 SGHTA, CDR2 FQGTGA. The CDR3 bases are TGTGCCAGCAGCCGAGGGCCTCCCCCCCGGGAGACCCAGTACTTC. The encoded protein is CASSRGPPPRETQYF.

This clonotype turned up a few times. The chain is built from TRBV10-2 and TRBJ2-6; 7 positions agree with TRBD2. In germline, CDR1 is WSHSY, CDR2 SAAADI. The ends lost 7 bases at V and 2 bases at J; junction bases unmatched: 8. The CDR3 sequence is 16 residues long. The CDR3 DNA is TGCGCCAGCACTCATGGGGGGAGGGCTGGGGCCAACGTCCTGACTTTC. Amino acids: CASTHGGRAGANVLTF.

This clonotype was detected many times. The chain employs TRBV6-2 or TRBV6-3 and TRBJ2-7, with 11 bases aligning to TRBD2. The junction had 20 bases not matched to a gene; V was cut back by 10 bases and J by 6 bases. The CDR3 has 17 residues. Germline V gene lookup returns CDR1 MNHEY and CDR2 SVGEGT. The chain's CDR3 is CATQAGLETSGVGEQYF. The CDR3 nucleotides read TGTGCCACCCAAGCAGGCCTTGAGACTAGCGGGGTGGGCGAGCAGTACTTC.

V usage is TRBV5-4 and J usage is TRBJ2-1; the match to TRBD2 covers 7 bases. Trimming took 3 bases from V and 9 from J; bases not matched to a gene: 12. The CDR3 has 15 residues. Germline CDR1 SGHNT, CDR2 YYREEE (reference sequence). CDR3 bases: TGTGCCAGCAGCTGGGGCGGGGGAGGGATCTTTGAGCAGTTCTTC. Translating it yields CASSWGGGGIFEQFF. Based on the CDR3 plus reference TRBV5-4 and TRBJ2-1, the full variable domain is ETGVTQSPTHLIKTRGQQVTLRCSSQSGHNTVSWYQQALGQGPQFIFQYYREEENGRGNFPPRFSGLQFPNYSSELNVNALELDDSALYLCASSWGGGGIFEQFFGPGTRLTVL.

The chain is built from TRBV5-1 and TRBJ2-3; TRBD2 aligns across 9 bases. Germline CDR1 SGHRS, CDR2 YFSETQ. J gave up 0 bases and V 4 bases, and 12 bases lay outside the gene matches. This CDR3 spans 18 amino acids. CDR3 sequence (DNA): TGCGCCAGCAGCATAGGAGTCGGACTAGCGCCTAGCACAGATACGCAGTATTTT. This sequence encodes CASSIGVGLAPSTDTQYF.

A note on this clonotype: With a much larger clone just one base away, this may be a read error. This CDR3 is missing its conserved last phenylalanine or tryptophan, likely due to a read error. This chain uses TRBV5-1 with TRBJ2-1; D ambiguous. Germline V lookup: CDR1 SGHRS, CDR2 YFSETQ. The V end was cut by 0 bases, the J end by 6 bases, with 13 bases between. CDR3 length equals 15 residues. The CDR3, as DNA: TGCGCCAGCAGCTTGGAAGGCGGAGTAAGCAATGAGCAGTTCCTC. Its translation is CASSLEGGVSNEQFL.

This clonotype occurred a few times. The chain recombines TRBV20-1 with TRBJ1-1, with D perhaps TRBD1 (6 bases). This CDR3 contains 15 residues. V gave up 0 bases and J gave up 0 bases, with 11 bases separating them. Germline values: CDR1 DFQATT, CDR2 SNEGSKA (reference sequence). The CDR3 loop is CSARERDTLNTEAFF. DNA for the CDR3: TGCAGTGCTAGAGAGAGGGACACGTTGAACACTGAAGCTTTCTTT.

This clonotype has just a few counts. This chain joins TRBV4-1 and TRBJ1-6; D is unclear. Germline assignment: CDR1 MGHRA and CDR2 YSYEKL. The CDR3 is made up of 17 amino acids. With 0 bases removed from V and 10 bases from J, the gap between germline ends came to 19 bases. CDR3 protein: CASSQDRGSRPGSPLHF. DNA of the CDR3: TGCGCCAGCAGCCAAGATCGGGGATCAAGGCCCGGGTCACCCCTCCACTTT.

Turning to this clonotype: This may be a read error: a much more frequent sequence differs by one nucleotide. The chain recombines TRBV29-1 with TRBJ2-7, with D possibly being TRBD1 or TRBD2 (5 bases each). The J call may be mistaken, given a closer DNA end match to TRBJ2-4. The germline gives CDR1 SQVTM, CDR2 ANQGSEA. The CDR3 has 14 residues. The CDR3 spells CGVEMGETKNIQYF. The CDR3 region has the DNA TGCGGCGTTGAAATGGGGGAAACCAAAAACATTCAGTACTTC.

The chain links TRBV9 to TRBJ2-3, with D perhaps matching TRBD1 (5 bases). Trimming shortened V by 4 bases and J by 0 bases, and 15 bases separated the two germline ends. The CDR3 totals 16 residues. Germline CDR1 reads SGDLS; CDR2 reads YYNGEE. Here the CDR3 DNA reads TGTGCCAGCAGCCCAGGGCCTTCTCCTAGCACAGATACGCAGTATTTT. It encodes CASSPGPSPSTDTQYF.

V gene TRBV20-1 combines with J gene TRBJ1-4; the D gene is possibly TRBD1 (5 bases). There are 13 residues in the CDR3. The ends were cut back, 3 bases at V and 8 bases at J, with 13 bases in the middle. Germline CDR1 DFQATT, CDR2 SNEGSKA (reference sequence). DNA of the CDR3: TGCAGTGCTAGTACCCTCTGGGACGAAAAACTGTTTTTT. The encoded protein is CSASTLWDEKLFF.

Concerning this clonotype itself: This may come from a read error, since a much larger clone is one base off. The rearrangement links TRBV29-1 to TRBJ2-6, with D possibly being TRBD1 (5 bases). In germline, CDR1 is SQVTM, CDR2 ANQGSEA. The length of the CDR3 is 11 residues. The CDR3 sequence: CNNSGADVLTF. CDR3 nucleotides: TGCAACAACTCTGGGGCCGACGTCCTGACTTTC.

This clonotype appeared many times. V is TRBV7-2 and J is TRBJ2-5; no reliable D call. Germline assignment: CDR1 SGHTA and CDR2 FQGNSA. The length of the CDR3 is 12 residues. Trimming removed 5 bases from V and 5 bases from J, with 9 bases in between. The DNA of the CDR3 is TGTGCCAGCAGCGTATACGGGGAGACCCAGTACTTC. Its translation is CASSVYGETQYF.

This chain connects TRBV7-2 to TRBJ1-1; D ambiguous. Trimming took off 2 bases at V and 0 bases at J, with 13 bases between the two ends. The CDR3 covers 16 residues. Germline V CDR1 and CDR2: SGHTA, FQGNSA. The CDR3 here is CASSLQRVGVNTEAFF. The CDR3 nucleotides read TGTGCCAGCAGCTTACAAAGGGTTGGCGTGAACACTGAAGCTTTCTTT.

The sample holds a few counts of this clonotype. The rearrangement joins TRBV6-2 or TRBV6-3 to TRBJ2-6, with D uncertain. Trimming left V 5 bases short and J 2 bases short, with 4 bases between. Germline values: CDR1 MNHEY, CDR2 SVGEGT. The CDR3 sequence is 13 residues long. The CDR3 coding sequence is TGTGCCAGCAGTAGTGCTGGGGCCAACGTCCTGACTTTC. Amino acids: CASSSAGANVLTF.